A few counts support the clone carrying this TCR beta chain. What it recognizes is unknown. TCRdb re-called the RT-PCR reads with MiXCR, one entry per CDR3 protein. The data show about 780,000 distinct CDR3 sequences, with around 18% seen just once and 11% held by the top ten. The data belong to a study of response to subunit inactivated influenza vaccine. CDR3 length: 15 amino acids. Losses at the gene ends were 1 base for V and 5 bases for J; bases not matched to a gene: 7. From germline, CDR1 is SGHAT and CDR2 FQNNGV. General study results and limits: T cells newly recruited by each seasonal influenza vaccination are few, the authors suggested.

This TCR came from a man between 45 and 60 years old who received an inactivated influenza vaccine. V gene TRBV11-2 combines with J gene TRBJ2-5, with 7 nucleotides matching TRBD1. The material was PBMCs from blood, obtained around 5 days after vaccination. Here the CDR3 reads CASSLGQGPVETQYF. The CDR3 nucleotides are TGTGCCAGCAGCTTAGGACAGGGCCCGGTGGAGACCCAGTACTTC.